This T cell receptor beta chain emerged from a study of graft-versus-host responses after intestinal transplantation (dated by TCRdb to 2020 to 2022). About the full investigation: The transplants that recipients got were multivisceral, liver-intestinal, or isolated intestinal. Anti-thymocyte globulin induction was given to all recipients, followed by maintenance tacrolimus and steroids for about 3 years. Graft-versus-host and host-versus-graft alloreactive T cell clones were tracked in the graft, circulation and bone marrow after intestinal transplantation using bulk TCR-beta CDR3 sequencing. Alloreactive clones were identified by sequencing pre-transplant mixed lymphocyte reaction products and comparing them with unstimulated pre-transplant donor and recipient T cells. Of the roughly 25 intestinal transplant recipients enrolled in the cohort, one of whom was a retransplant, a few patients without pretransplant specimens were excluded. Donor T cell macrochimerism was defined as a peak of at least 4% donor T cells among recipient peripheral blood mononuclear cells. Rather than being sequenced by the commercial service, samples from three later patients were sequenced in-house on an Illumina MiSeq and processed with MiXCR.

Regarding this clone: No qualities accompany the bases; no much larger clone lies one base away.

In light of the paper, this sample's time point label describes: cells obtained before transplantation from donor or recipient. In the mixed lymphocyte reactions, 200,000 CFSE-labeled pre-transplant responders were plated with 200,000 irradiated violet-dye-labeled stimulators and cultured for approximately 6 days. After the mixed lymphocyte reaction, proliferating CD3+CD4+CFSE-low and CD3+CD8+CFSE-low responder cells were FACS-sorted on a BD Influx sorter. The library was produced with the immunoSEQ multiplex PCR assay. For most patients, genomic DNA was isolated using the Qiagen DNeasy Blood and Tissue Kit and was shipped frozen to Adaptive Biotechnologies for TCR sequencing. Adaptive Biotechnologies carried out high-throughput TCR-beta CDR3 sequencing of genomic DNA for most patients. On the study's bioinformatics: Adaptive's ImmunoSEQ software supplied the TCR sequencing data for about 18 patients, while MiXCR and VDJtools were used to process a few other patients. To correct CD4 versus CD8 sorting errors, any sequence found in both subsets at a frequency ratio below 5:1 was removed. CDR3 nucleotide sequences shared between donor and recipient were removed because their origin could not be assigned. Alloreactive clones required at least 2-fold expansion over unstimulated cells and minimum CFSE-low frequency of 0.002% (template counts) or 0.001% (read counts). Clones were considered mappable if detected in sequenced pre-transplant spleen, lymph node, or MLR CFSE-low populations of the donor or recipient. Cumulative frequency of alloreactive clones was calculated as a percentage of all sequences weighted by copy number. TCRdb stores this immuneACCESS table with in-frame sequences only. Part of the clones is absent; in the studies checked, under half of the shortfall reflects unresolved V genes, and no reason is known for the rest. D and trimming come from the DNA, and the V and J calls and clone size come from that table. Here the sample has a few thousand clones; 33% occur a single time. 31% of the sample lies in the top ten.

The paper as a whole reports these results and caveats: Early after transplant, peak levels of circulating GvH clones were associated with declines in HvG clones. GvH clones were detected in recipient bone marrow, and some of these GvH clones were observed earlier in ileal mucosa or blood, consistent with an intestinal mucosal origin. Conclusions were limited by the relatively low number and heterogeneity of intestinal transplant patients. High GvH to HvG T cell clonal ratios were observed in the allografts of patients with donor T cell macrochimerism.

Clipping removes 4 bases from V and 0 bases from J, with 8 as the unmatched junction base count. The CDR3 runs 16 amino acids, cysteine and phenylalanine included. Only the CDR3 part of the read is kept: 48 bases, read in frame from the first base. In the germline V gene, CDR1 corresponds to MNHNS and CDR2 to SASEGT. Recombination joined TRBV6-1 with TRBJ2-7, with 8 bases matching TRBD1. The sequence came from a human patient who received an intestinal transplant. This specimen was alloreactive CD8+ T cells from a mixed lymphocyte reaction culture, taken before intestinal transplant. The cell subset or site tag for this specimen amounts to: CFSE-low proliferating T cells sorted from approximately 6-day pre-transplant mixed lymphocyte reaction (GvH or HvG direction). The CDR3 sequence is CASSGWDRKISYEQYF. In nucleotide form, the sequence is TGTGCCAGCAGTGGCTGGGACAGGAAAATCTCCTACGAGCAGTACTTC.